The rows below give T cell receptor beta chains drawn from one sample of a study of graft-versus-host responses after intestinal transplantation. No cognate antigen is known for these TCRs. Data came from immunoSEQ multiplex PCR; TCRdb stores just in-frame clones and leaves some out. This table holds under 85,000 clones, 90% found once. The starting material was unstimulated CD8+ T cells sorted from spleen or lymph node cells, obtained before intestinal transplant. These receptors were obtained from a human donor who received an intestinal transplant. Both conserved end residues are part of each CDR3. The D gene is left open where the match is weak. Clone size, where shown, is once, few, many, or a class for clones that have expanded.

D gene,clone size,V gene,J gene,CDR3 DNA,CDR3 protein
TRBD1,NA,TRBV27,TRBJ2-7,TGTGCCAGCAGTTTCGGGACAGACGAGCAGTACTTC,CASSFGTDEQYF
NA,NA,TRBV28,TRBJ1-5,TGTGCCAGCACCCGTGGGGCGGAACGGGCGCCCCAGCATTTT,CASTRGAERAPQHF
NA,NA,TRBV12-5,TRBJ1-4,TGTGCTAGTGCCTCAGACAAGGTCGGTGAAAAACTGTTTTTT,CASASDKVGEKLFF
TRBD2,NA,TRBV6-6,TRBJ2-7,TGTGCCAGCACTCAGGGCCGGGGGGATTACGAGCAGTACTTC,CASTQGRGDYEQYF
NA,NA,TRBV27,TRBJ1-2,TGTGCCAGCACGCAACCGGGGGGTCTGGGTGGCTACACCTTC,CASTQPGGLGGYTF
TRBD2,NA,TRBV19,TRBJ2-1,TGTGCCAGTAGTATTTCCAGCGGGGGGACCTACAATGAGCAGTTCTTC,CASSISSGGTYNEQFF
TRBD2,NA,TRBV7-6,TRBJ2-1,TGTGCCAGCAGCTTACCCCGGGGGAGCGGGGGGGCTTCCAATGAGCAGTTCTTC,CASSLPRGSGGASNEQFF
NA,NA,TRBV9,TRBJ1-1,TGTGCCAGCAGCGTAGCTAGTGGGGCGGACACTGAAGCTTTCTTT,CASSVASGADTEAFF
NA,NA,TRBV11-2,TRBJ2-3,TGTGCCAGCAGCCCCCCCGGTGCGGATACGCAGTATTTT,CASSPPGADTQYF
NA,NA,TRBV19,TRBJ1-1,TGTGCCAGTAGTATGAGGACAGCAATGAACACTGAAGCTTTCTTT,CASSMRTAMNTEAFF
TRBD1,NA,TRBV2,TRBJ1-2,TGTGCCAGCAAGACAGGGTTGGGAAACTATGGCTACACCTTC,CASKTGLGNYGYTF
TRBD2,NA,TRBV9,TRBJ2-3,TGTGCCAGCAGCGTAGCTAGCGGGGTCGCAGATACGCAGTATTTT,CASSVASGVADTQYF
NA,NA,TRBV10-2,TRBJ2-7,TGCGCCACCAGGACCCTAGGTGAGCAGTACTTC,CATRTLGEQYF
TRBD1,NA,TRBV5-1,TRBJ2-7,TGCGCCAGCAGCTGGCCCACAGGGGTTTCCTCCTACGAGCAGTACTTC,CASSWPTGVSSYEQYF
TRBD2,NA,TRBV15,TRBJ2-3,TGTGCCACCAGCAGAGGGGGGACTAGCCCCATTCCAGATACGCAGTATTTT,CATSRGGTSPIPDTQYF
TRBD1,NA,TRBV25-1,TRBJ2-1,TGTGCCAGTTGGGACAGTAAGGTCTACGGTGAGCAGTTCTTC,CASWDSKVYGEQFF
NA,few,TRBV9,TRBJ1-1,TGTGCCAGCAGCGTAGGACTTCTTACTGAAGCTTTCTTT,CASSVGLLTEAFF
NA,NA,TRBV7-9,TRBJ1-5,TGTGCCAGCAGCCCCGGGGGGCAGCCCCAGCATTTT,CASSPGGQPQHF
TRBD2,once,TRBV28,TRBJ2-5,TGTGCCAGCAGTTTAACCGGTAGCGGGGGGCCGGGAGAGACCCAGTACTTC,CASSLTGSGGPGETQYF
TRBD1,NA,TRBV6-5,TRBJ1-2,TGTGCCAGCAGTTACACAGGGACAGTTGGCGGCTACACCTTC,CASSYTGTVGGYTF
TRBD2,NA,TRBV7-9,TRBJ2-3,TGTGCCAGCAGCTTTCATCGGGGGGGGAGCACAGATACGCAGTATTTT,CASSFHRGGSTDTQYF
NA,once,TRBV18,TRBJ2-7,TGTGCCAGCTCCCCAGCCGGGTACTTC,CASSPAGYF
TRBD1,NA,TRBV5-4,TRBJ1-1,TGTGCCAGCAGCTCCGGGACAGGGGTCACTGAAGCTTTCTTT,CASSSGTGVTEAFF
NA,NA,TRBV14,TRBJ1-1,TGTGCCAGCAGCCAATACGGGCGGGGGTTGGCTGAAGCTTTCTTT,CASSQYGRGLAEAFF
NA,NA,TRBV15,TRBJ1-6,TGTGCCACCAAGACAGAGAATTCACCCCTCCACTTT,CATKTENSPLHF
NA,NA,TRBV29-1,TRBJ1-2,TGCAGCGTTGAGTTTTTAGAGACTAACTATGGCTACACCTTC,CSVEFLETNYGYTF
TRBD2,NA,TRBV11-2,TRBJ2-3,TGTGCCAGCAGCTTAGATCCGGTGGGGGGAGGGACAGATACGCAGTATTTT,CASSLDPVGGGTDTQYF
TRBD1,NA,TRBV7-3,TRBJ1-5,TGTGCCAGCAGCTTAGCGGGACAGGCTTTTTGTCCCCAGCCCCAGCATTTT,CASSLAGQAFCPQPQHF
NA,few,TRBV4-1,TRBJ1-4,TGCGCCAGCAGCCAGGGCCCAGGGCAGGGTAATGAAAAACTGTTTTTT,CASSQGPGQGNEKLFF
NA,once,TRBV6-1,TRBJ1-5,TGTGCCAGTCCCTTAAGCAATCAGCCCCAGCATTTT,CASPLSNQPQHF
NA,few,TRBV19,TRBJ2-7,TGTGCCAGTAGTATAGGGGGTGGAGGTAACGAGCAGTACTTC,CASSIGGGGNEQYF
TRBD1,once,TRBV12-5,TRBJ1-1,TGTGCTAGTGGTTTGGCCGGGACAGACACTGAAGCTTTCTTT,CASGLAGTDTEAFF